This T cell receptor (beta chain) was retrieved from a study of blood T cells in healthy people across ages. Notes on the study in general: Donor CMV infection status was unknown, possibly confounding age-related changes in expanded clonotypes.

In germline, CDR1 is LNHDA, CDR2 SQIVND (reference sequence). The CDR3 is made up of 15 amino acids. On this clonotype: Its specificity is not known.

A second roughly 7 to 12 cycle PCR used barcoded and J-beta primers. Using its own MiXCR run on the 5' RACE reads, TCRdb lists one record per CDR3 protein. The table shows about 1.7 million distinct CDR3 sequences, with roughly 27% occurring only once. This chain links TRBV19 with TRBJ2-4, with 10 positions matching TRBD1. The tail of the sequence fits TRBJ2-7 better, so the J call may be wrong. Sequenced sample: blood. The receptor was isolated from a woman in her thirties in good health. CDR3 region: CASSGDRGTPYEQYF. DNA for the CDR3: TGTGCCAGTAGTGGGGACAGGGGAACTCCCTACGAGCAGTACTTC.